This T cell receptor (beta chain) was recorded in a study of cytomegalovirus exposure and HLA in healthy donors. The overall study: One earlier analysis, a look at some 180 million T cells, found 117 million unique TCR beta sequences. Within an early data release were about 85 million unique TCRs drawn from HLA-typed donors. General study results and limits: A further, later analysis showed that HLA-associated TCR beta chains (compared with equally common others) were more clonally expanded.

This clone was found a few times. What it binds is unknown. The CDR3 is 15 residues long. Trimming removed 0 bases from V and 5 bases from J, with 15 bases in between. Germline lookup yields CDR1 SGDLS and CDR2 YYNGEE. Both 60 Vbeta primers and 13 Jbeta primers went into the PCR. Some clones are missing from TCRdb's copy, which holds only in-frame ones; the method was immunoSEQ multiplex PCR. The table includes tens of thousands of clones, roughly 63% detected once. Sequenced material: PBMCs. This rearrangement joins TRBV9 to TRBJ2-7, with D possibly matching TRBD1 (6 bases). The clonotype was recovered from a young man in good health and CMV-seropositive. CDR3 residues: CASSVEGQGPNEQYF. CDR3 DNA: TGTGCCAGCAGCGTAGAGGGACAAGGCCCCAACGAGCAGTACTTC.